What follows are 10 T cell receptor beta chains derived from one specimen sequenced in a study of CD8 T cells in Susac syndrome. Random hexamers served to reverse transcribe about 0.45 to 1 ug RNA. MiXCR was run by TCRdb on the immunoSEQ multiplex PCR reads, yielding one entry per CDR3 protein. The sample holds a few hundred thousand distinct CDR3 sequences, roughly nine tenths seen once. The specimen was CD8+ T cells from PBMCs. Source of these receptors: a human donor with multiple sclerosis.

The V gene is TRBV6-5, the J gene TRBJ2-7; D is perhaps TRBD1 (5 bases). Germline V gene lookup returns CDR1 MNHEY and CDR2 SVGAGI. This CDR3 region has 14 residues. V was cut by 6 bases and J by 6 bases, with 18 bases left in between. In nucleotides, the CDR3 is TGTGCCAGCAGGGACCTGACAGTGCCTGGCGAGCAGTACTTC. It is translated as CASRDLTVPGEQYF.

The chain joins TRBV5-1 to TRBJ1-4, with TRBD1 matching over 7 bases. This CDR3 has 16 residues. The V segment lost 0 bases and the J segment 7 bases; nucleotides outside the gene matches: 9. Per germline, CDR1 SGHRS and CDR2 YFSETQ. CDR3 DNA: TGCGCCAGCAGCTTGGGGGTGCGACAGGGTAGTGAAAAACTGTTTTTT. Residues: CASSLGVRQGSEKLFF. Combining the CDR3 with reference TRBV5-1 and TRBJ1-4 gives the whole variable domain KAGVTQTPRYLIKTRGQQVTLSCSPISGHRSVSWYQQTPGQGLQFLFEYFSETQRNKGNFPGRFSGRQFSNSRSEMNVSTLELGDSALYLCASSLGVRQGSEKLFFGSGTQLSVL.

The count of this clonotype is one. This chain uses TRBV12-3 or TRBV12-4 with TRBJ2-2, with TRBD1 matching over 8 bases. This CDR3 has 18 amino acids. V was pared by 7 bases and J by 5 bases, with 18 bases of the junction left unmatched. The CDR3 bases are TGTGCCAGCACCCCGCTTGGGGCAGGGGGCTCTGGTACCGGGGAGCTGTTTTTT. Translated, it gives CASTPLGAGGSGTGELFF.

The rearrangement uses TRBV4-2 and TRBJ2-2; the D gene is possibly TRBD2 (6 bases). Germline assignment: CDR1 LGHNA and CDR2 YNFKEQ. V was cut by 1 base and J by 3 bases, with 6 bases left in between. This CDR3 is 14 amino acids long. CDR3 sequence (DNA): TGTGCCAGCAGCCAAGGGGGGGACACCGGGGAGCTGTTTTTT. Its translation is CASSQGGDTGELFF.

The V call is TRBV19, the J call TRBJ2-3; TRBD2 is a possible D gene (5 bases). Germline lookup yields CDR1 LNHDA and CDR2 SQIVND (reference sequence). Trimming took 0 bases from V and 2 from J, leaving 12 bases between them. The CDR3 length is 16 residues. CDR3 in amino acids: CASSIDTSFLTDTQYF. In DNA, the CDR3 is TGTGCCAGTAGTATAGATACTAGTTTCCTCACAGATACGCAGTATTTT.

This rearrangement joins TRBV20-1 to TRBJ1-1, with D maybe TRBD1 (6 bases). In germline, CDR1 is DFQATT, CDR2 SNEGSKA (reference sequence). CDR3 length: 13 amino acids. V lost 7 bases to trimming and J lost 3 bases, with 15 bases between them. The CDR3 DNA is TGCAGTGTCCGAGGGGGTAGGGACACTGAAGCTTTCTTT. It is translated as CSVRGGRDTEAFF.

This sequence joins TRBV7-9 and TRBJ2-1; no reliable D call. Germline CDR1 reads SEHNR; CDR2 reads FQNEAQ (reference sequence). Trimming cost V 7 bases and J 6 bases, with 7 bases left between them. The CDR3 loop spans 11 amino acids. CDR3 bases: TGTGCCAGCACGGTCGGCAATGAGCAGTTCTTC. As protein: CASTVGNEQFF.

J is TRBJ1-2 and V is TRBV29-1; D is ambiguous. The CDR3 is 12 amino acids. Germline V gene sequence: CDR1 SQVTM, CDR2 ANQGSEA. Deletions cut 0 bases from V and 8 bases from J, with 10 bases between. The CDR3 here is CSVEDERGGYTF. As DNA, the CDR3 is TGCAGCGTTGAAGATGAGAGAGGAGGCTACACCTTC. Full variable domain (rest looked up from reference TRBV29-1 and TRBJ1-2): SAVISQKPSRDICQRGTSLTIQCQVDSQVTMMFWYRQQPGQSLTLIATANQGSEATYESGFVIDKFPISRPNLTFSTLTVSNMSPEDSSIYLCSVEDERGGYTFGSGTRLTVV.

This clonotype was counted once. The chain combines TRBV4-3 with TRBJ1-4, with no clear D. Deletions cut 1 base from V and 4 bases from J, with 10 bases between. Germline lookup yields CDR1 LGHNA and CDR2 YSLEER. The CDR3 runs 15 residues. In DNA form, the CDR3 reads TGCGCCAGCAGCCAAGCGGCACCCAGTAATGAAAAACTGTTTTTT. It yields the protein CASSQAAPSNEKLFF.

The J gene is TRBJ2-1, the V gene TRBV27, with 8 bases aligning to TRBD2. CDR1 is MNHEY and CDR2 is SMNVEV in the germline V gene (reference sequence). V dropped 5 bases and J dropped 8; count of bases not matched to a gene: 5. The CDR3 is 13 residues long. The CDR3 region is CASSSTSGDEQFF. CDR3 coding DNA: TGTGCCAGCAGTAGTACTAGCGGCGATGAGCAGTTCTTC.